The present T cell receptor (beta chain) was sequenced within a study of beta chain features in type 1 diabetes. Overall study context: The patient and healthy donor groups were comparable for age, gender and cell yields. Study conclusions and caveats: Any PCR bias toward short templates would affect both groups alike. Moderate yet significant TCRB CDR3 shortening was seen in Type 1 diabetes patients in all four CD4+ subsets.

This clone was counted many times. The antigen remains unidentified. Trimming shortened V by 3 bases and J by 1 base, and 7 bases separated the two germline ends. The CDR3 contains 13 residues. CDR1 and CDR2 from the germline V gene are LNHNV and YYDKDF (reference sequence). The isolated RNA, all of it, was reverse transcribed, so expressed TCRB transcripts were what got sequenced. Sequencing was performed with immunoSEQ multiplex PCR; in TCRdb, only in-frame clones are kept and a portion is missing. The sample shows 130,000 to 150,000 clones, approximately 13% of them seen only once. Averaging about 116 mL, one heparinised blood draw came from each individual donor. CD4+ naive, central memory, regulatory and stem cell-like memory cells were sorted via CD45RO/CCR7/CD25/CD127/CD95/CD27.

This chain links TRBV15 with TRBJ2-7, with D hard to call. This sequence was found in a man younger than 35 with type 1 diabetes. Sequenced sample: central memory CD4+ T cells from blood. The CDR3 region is CATSREVSYEQYF. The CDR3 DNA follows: TGTGCCACCAGCAGGGAAGTTTCCTACGAGCAGTACTTC.